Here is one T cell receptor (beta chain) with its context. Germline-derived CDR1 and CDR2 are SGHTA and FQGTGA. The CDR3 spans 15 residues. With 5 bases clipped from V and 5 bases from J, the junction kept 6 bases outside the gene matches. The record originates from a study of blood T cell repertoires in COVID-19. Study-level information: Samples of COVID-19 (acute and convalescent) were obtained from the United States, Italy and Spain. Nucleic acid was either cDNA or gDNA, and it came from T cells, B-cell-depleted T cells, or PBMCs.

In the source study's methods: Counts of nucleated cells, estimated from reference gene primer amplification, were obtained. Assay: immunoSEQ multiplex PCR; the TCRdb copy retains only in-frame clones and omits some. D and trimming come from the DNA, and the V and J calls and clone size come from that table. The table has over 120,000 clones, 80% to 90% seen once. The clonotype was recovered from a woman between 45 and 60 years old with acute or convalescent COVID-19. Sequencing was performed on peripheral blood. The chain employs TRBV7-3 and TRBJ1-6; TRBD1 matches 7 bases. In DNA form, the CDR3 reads TGTGCCAGCAGCGTACAGGGGACGGATAATTCACCCCTCCACTTT. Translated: CASSVQGTDNSPLHF.